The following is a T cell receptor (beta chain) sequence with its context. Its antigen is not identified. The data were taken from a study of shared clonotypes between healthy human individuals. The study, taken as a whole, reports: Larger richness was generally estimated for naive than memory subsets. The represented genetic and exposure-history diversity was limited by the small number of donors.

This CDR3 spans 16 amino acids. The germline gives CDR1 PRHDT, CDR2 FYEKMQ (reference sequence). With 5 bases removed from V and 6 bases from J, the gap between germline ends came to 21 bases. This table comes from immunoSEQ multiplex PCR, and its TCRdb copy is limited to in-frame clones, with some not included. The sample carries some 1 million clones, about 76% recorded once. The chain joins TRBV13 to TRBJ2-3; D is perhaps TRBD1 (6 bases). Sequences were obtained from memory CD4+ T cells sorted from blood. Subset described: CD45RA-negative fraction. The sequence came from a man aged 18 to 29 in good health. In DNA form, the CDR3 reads TGTGCCAGCAGCCTCCGTCGTCAGGGGAGAGGGGATACGCAGTATTTT. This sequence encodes CASSLRRQGRGDTQYF.